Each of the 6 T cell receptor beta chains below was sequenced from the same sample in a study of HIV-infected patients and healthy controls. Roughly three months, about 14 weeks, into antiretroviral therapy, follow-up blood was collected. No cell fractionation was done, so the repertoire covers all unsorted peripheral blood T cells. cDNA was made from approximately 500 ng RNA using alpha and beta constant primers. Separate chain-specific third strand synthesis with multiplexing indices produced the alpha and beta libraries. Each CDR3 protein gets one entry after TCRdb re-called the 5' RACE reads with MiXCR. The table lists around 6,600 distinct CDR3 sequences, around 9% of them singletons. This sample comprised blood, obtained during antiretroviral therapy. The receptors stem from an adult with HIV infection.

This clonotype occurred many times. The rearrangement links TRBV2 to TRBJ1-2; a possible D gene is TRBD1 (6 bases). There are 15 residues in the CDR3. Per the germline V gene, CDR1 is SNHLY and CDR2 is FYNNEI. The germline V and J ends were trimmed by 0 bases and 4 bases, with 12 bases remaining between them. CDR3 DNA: TGTGCCAGCAGTGAAGCGGGAGGGGGGCTCTATGGCTACACCTTC. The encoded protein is CASSEAGGGLYGYTF.

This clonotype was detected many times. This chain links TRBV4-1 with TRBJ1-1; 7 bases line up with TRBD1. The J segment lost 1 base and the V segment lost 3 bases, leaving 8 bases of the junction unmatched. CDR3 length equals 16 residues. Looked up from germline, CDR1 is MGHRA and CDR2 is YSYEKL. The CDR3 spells CASSQATGVANTEAFF. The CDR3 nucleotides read TGCGCCAGCAGCCAGGCAACAGGGGTGGCGAACACTGAAGCTTTCTTT.

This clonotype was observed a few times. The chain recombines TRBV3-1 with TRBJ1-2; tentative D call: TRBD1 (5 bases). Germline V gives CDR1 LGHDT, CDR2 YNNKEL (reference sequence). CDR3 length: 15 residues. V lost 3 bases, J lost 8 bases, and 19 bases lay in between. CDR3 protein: CASSHSVGREYGYTF. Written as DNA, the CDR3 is TGTGCCAGCAGCCACTCCGTGGGGCGAGAATACGGCTACACCTTC.

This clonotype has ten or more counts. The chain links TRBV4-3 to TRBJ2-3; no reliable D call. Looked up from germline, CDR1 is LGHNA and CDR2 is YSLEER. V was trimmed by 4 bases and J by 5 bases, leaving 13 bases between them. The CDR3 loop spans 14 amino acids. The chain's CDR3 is CASSLSIGLDTQYF. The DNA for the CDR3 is TGCGCCAGCAGCCTCTCCATTGGGTTAGATACGCAGTATTTT.

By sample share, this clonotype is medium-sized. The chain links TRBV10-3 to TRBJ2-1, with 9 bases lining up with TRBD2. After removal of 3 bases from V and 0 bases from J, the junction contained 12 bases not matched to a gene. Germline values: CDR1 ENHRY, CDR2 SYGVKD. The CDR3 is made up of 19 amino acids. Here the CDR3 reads CAISDGTSSRRTSYNEQFF. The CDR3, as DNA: TGTGCCATCAGTGATGGGACTAGCTCGAGACGGACCTCCTACAATGAGCAGTTCTTC.

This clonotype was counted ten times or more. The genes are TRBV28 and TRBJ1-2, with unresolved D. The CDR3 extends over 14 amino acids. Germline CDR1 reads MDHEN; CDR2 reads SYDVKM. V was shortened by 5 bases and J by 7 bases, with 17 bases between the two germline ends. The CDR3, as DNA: TGTGCCAGCAGTATGGACGCCCGAGAACGTGGCTACACCTTC. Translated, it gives CASSMDARERGYTF.